This TCR beta chain was sequenced in a study of identical twins. V lost 5 bases and J 3 bases, leaving 10 bases between the germline ends. The CDR3 sequence is 14 residues long. CDR1 KGHSH and CDR2 LQKENI come from the germline V gene. TCRdb analysed the 5' RACE reads with MiXCR anew, one entry per CDR3 protein. The repertoire holds about 660,000 distinct CDR3 sequences, with less than 10% as singletons. Notes on the study in general: Rather than following the same donors, the conclusions depended on cross-sectional statistical analysis.

This clonotype was detected a few times. What it binds is not known. This same sample was also taken into another study, of yellow fever vaccine responses in identical twins.

The source material was PBMCs. The source is a woman aged 18-29 years in good health. The chain employs TRBV18 and TRBJ2-2; D remains ambiguous. The CDR3 nucleotides read TGTGCCAGCTCATCCAAGACCCACACCGGGGAGCTGTTTTTT. Residues: CASSSKTHTGELFF.